The next 10 T cell receptor beta chains were all read from a single sample in a study of blood T cells in healthy people across ages. PCR was performed a second time for about 6 to 11 cycles using a sample-barcoded 5' primer and a J-beta primer mix. TCRdb recomputed calls from the 5' RACE reads with MiXCR, one row per CDR3 protein. The sample has around 1,600,000 distinct CDR3 sequences, roughly 43% seen once; the top ten hold around 4%. The sample comprised blood. These receptors came from a woman aged 18-30 years in good health.

The chain uses TRBV12-5 and TRBJ1-1; D perhaps matches TRBD1 (5 bases). The V gene's germline CDR1 is LGHNT and CDR2 FRNRAP. This CDR3 is 13 amino acids long. Trimming stripped 5 bases from V and 3 bases from J, with 10 bases between. The CDR3 region has the DNA TGTGCTAGTGGTGGAGGGACCCACACTGAAGCTTTCTTT. The encoded protein is CASGGGTHTEAFF.

The sample holds a few counts of this clonotype. In DNA form, the CDR3 reads TGTGCCAGCAGTTTGTTATTAGCGGGAGGTATTGAGCAGTACTTC. Translation: CASSLLLAGGIEQYF. This chain uses TRBV28 with TRBJ2-5; 10 bases line up with TRBD2. The CDR3 is 15 residues long. V shed 3 bases and J 11 bases; nucleotides not matched to a gene: 12. Per germline, CDR1 MDHEN and CDR2 SYDVKM.

This clonotype was detected only a few times. The V and J genes are TRBV20-1 and TRBJ1-2; tentative D call: TRBD1 (6 bases). This CDR3 contains 12 residues. Germline V gene sequence: CDR1 DFQATT, CDR2 SNEGSKA (reference sequence). With 6 bases removed from V and 5 bases from J, the gap between germline ends came to 13 bases. This CDR3 is CSASLGGYGYTF. The CDR3 region has the DNA TGCAGTGCATCTTTAGGGGGGTATGGCTACACCTTC.

The chain couples TRBV6-2 or TRBV6-3 to TRBJ2-1; 13 bases line up with TRBD2. The V segment lost 4 bases and the J segment 0 bases; nucleotides outside the gene matches: 9. The V gene's germline CDR1 is MNHEY and CDR2 SVGEGT. This CDR3 is built from 19 residues. CDR3 DNA sequence: TGTGCCAGCAGTTCGGCGTGGGGGACTAGCGGGACCTCCTACAATGAGCAGTTCTTC. Its translation is CASSSAWGTSGTSYNEQFF.

This clonotype has a handful of counts. The rearrangement uses TRBV12-3 or TRBV12-4 and TRBJ2-4, with D possibly being TRBD1 or TRBD2 (6 bases each). The length of the CDR3 is 13 residues. V lost 6 bases to trimming and J lost 9 bases, with 15 bases between them. The CDR3 here is CASSPEGGGIQYF. As DNA, the CDR3 is TGTGCCAGCAGCCCAGAAGGAGGGGGCATTCAGTACTTC.

CDR3 region: CASSANRGSDYGYTF. In DNA, the CDR3 is TGTGCCAGCAGCGCAAACAGGGGAAGTGACTATGGCTACACCTTC. The chain employs TRBV21-1 and TRBJ1-2; TRBD1, the table's D call, lacks a check against the DNA. TRBV21-1 is shown as a pseudogene. CDR3 length: 15 amino acids.

The table lists this clonotype with a count of one. The V call is TRBV6-1, the J call TRBJ1-1; 9 bases map to TRBD1. V shed 6 bases, J shed 1 base, and the junction held 9 bases outside the gene matches. CDR1 is MNHNS and CDR2 is SASEGT in the germline V gene. CDR3 length: 16 residues. This CDR3 is CASSYTGGQGNTEAFF. CDR3 coding DNA: TGTGCCAGCAGCTATACAGGGGGACAGGGGAACACTGAAGCTTTCTTT.

This clonotype was counted a few times. The chain couples TRBV12-3 or TRBV12-4 to TRBJ1-5; D remains unclear. Trimming took 1 base from V and 6 from J, leaving 10 bases between them. The CDR3 length is 14 residues. CDR3 nucleotide sequence: TGTGCCAGCAGTTTAGATGGTGGGGTTCAGCCCCAGCATTTT. Its protein is CASSLDGGVQPQHF.

There are many counts of this clonotype. This chain joins TRBV12-3 or TRBV12-4 and TRBJ2-7; D gene ambiguous. This CDR3 contains 13 residues. V was cut by 3 bases and J by 5 bases, with 11 bases left in between. In nucleotides, the CDR3 is TGTGCCAGCAGTTTGACCTGGGGTCACGAGCAGTACTTC. The encoded protein is CASSLTWGHEQYF.

The chain uses TRBV4-3 and TRBJ2-5, with 8 bases matching TRBD2. In germline, CDR1 is LGHNA, CDR2 YSLEER. CDR3 size: 18 residues. V lost 4 bases to trimming and J lost 4 bases; unmatched junction nucleotides: 17. The DNA of the CDR3 is TGCGCCAGCAGCCCTGGGCCCCGAACTAGCGGCTCCGGAGAGACCCAGTACTTC. Protein sequence: CASSPGPRTSGSGETQYF.